Listed below are T cell receptor beta chains from one sample, sequenced in a study of OX40 agonist ivuxolimab in advanced cancers. The data were produced by immunoSEQ multiplex PCR, yet TCRdb's version contains in-frame clones alone and is incomplete. The table records just under 80,000 clones, 84% of them present only once. This material consisted of CD4+ or CD8+ T cells sorted from blood, taken in a trial of the OX40 agonist ivuxolimab. The receptors were gathered from an adult with an advanced solid tumor such as melanoma, head and neck, liver or kidney cancer. The CDR3 runs from the conserved cysteine through the conserved F or W. D genes are given only for firm matches. Clone size is shown for a subset of rows, as once, few, many or a class of expanded clone.

d_call	j_call	v_call	clone_size	cdr3_nt	cdr3_aa
TRBD2	TRBJ2-1	TRBV5-1	NA	TGCGCCAGCAGCTCCTTAGCGGGAGGCACCTACAATGAGCAGTTCTTC	CASSSLAGGTYNEQFF
NA	TRBJ2-3	TRBV4-1	NA	TGCGCCAGCAGCCAAGGGGGGGAGTACACAGATACGCAGTATTTT	CASSQGGEYTDTQYF
TRBD1	TRBJ1-6	TRBV6-1	NA	TGTGCCAGCCACCAGGGGGCGGTTAATATTTCACCCCTCCACTTT	CASHQGAVNISPLHF
TRBD1	TRBJ2-7	TRBV7-6	NA	TGTGCCAGCAGCTTAGGGGGAGGGACAGGGGCCTACGAGCAGTACTTC	CASSLGGGTGAYEQYF
TRBD2	TRBJ2-1	TRBV27	NA	TGTGCCAGCAGTACTAGCGGGGAACAGTTCTTC	CASSTSGEQFF
TRBD2	TRBJ2-7	TRBV9	few	TGTGCCAGCAGCCCCCGATGGGAGGGCCTCGAGCAGTACTTC	CASSPRWEGLEQYF
NA	TRBJ2-5	TRBV7-7	NA	TGTGCCAGCAGCCTGGACCCTGGCGGAGAGACCCAGTACTTC	CASSLDPGGETQYF
NA	TRBJ1-4	TRBV28	NA	TGTGCCAGCAGTTCCCAAGGCCATGGGGAAAAACTGTTTTTT	CASSSQGHGEKLFF
TRBD1	TRBJ1-4	TRBV30	NA	TGTGCCTGGAGTGTAGACAGGGGTATTAATGAAAAACTGTTTTTT	CAWSVDRGINEKLFF
TRBD2	TRBJ2-7	TRBV19	NA	TGTGCCAGCTCCCCCCGGAGGGCTAGCGGGAACTACGAGCAGTACTTC	CASSPRRASGNYEQYF
TRBD1	TRBJ2-7	TRBV5-1	NA	TGCGCCAGCAGCCCCGGACAGGGTGGGGAGCAGTACTTC	CASSPGQGGEQYF
NA	TRBJ1-5	TRBV4-3	NA	TGCGCCAGCAGCCCCTCACGGGGGCAGCCCCAGCATTTT	CASSPSRGQPQHF
TRBD2	TRBJ2-1	TRBV7-2	NA	TGTGCCAGCAGCCCCAGCGGGGGGGCCGATCATGAGCAGTTCTTC	CASSPSGGADHEQFF
NA	TRBJ1-5	TRBV30	NA	TGTGCCTGGACAACAGGGAGGGATCAGCCCCAGCATTTT	CAWTTGRDQPQHF
NA	TRBJ2-5	TRBV28	few	TGTGCCAGCAGTCAACTCAAGATCTTGAGCCAGTACTTC	CASSQLKILSQYF
NA	TRBJ2-7	TRBV21-1	few	TGTGCCAGCAGCAAAGGGTGCTTAGCGGGAGGGCCAAGTTACGAGCAGTACTTC	CASSKGCLAGGPSYEQYF
TRBD1	TRBJ1-2	TRBV4-1	few	TGCGCCAGCAGCCTGGGACAGGGCGGCTACACCTTC	CASSLGQGGYTF
NA	TRBJ2-5	TRBV6-5	NA	TGTGCCAGCAGTTACTTGCAGAACCAAGAGACCCAGTACTTC	CASSYLQNQETQYF
TRBD1	TRBJ1-2	TRBV5-8	NA	TGTGCCAGCAGCCCAACAGAGACAGGGATCGACTATGGCTACACCTTC	CASSPTETGIDYGYTF
NA	TRBJ1-1	TRBV5-4	once	TGTGCCAGCAGCTTGGAACCATACACTGAAGCTTTCTTT	CASSLEPYTEAFF
NA	TRBJ2-3	TRBV5-1	NA	TGCGCCAGCAGCGTCCCCGGGAGCACAGATACGCAGTATTTT	CASSVPGSTDTQYF
NA	TRBJ1-2	TRBV6-1	once	TGTGCCAGCAGTTTCCCGGAGACTAACTATGGCTACACCTTC	CASSFPETNYGYTF
NA	TRBJ1-2	TRBV28	once	TGTGCCAGCAGGGGTAACTATGGCTACACCTTC	CASRGNYGYTF
NA	TRBJ1-5	TRBV2	NA	TGTGCCAGCAGCCTAGAGGGACCTAGCAATCAGCCCCAGCATTTT	CASSLEGPSNQPQHF
NA	TRBJ2-7	TRBV5-1	NA	TGCGCCAGCAGCTACCATGAGGGAAGGGACGAGCAGTACTTC	CASSYHEGRDEQYF
NA	TRBJ1-1	TRBV11-2	NA	TGTGCCAGCAGCCCCACTCACGGGCCGAACACTGAAGCTTTCTTT	CASSPTHGPNTEAFF
NA	TRBJ1-2	TRBV7-2	NA	TGTGCCAGCAGCTTAGTAGCTATGACTAACTATGGCTACACCTTC	CASSLVAMTNYGYTF
NA	TRBJ1-2	TRBV4-2	few	TGTGCCAGCAGCCAAGGTACAGCGAACTATGGCTACACCTTC	CASSQGTANYGYTF
NA	TRBJ1-2	TRBV30	NA	TGTGCCTGGAGGGGTCCGGGTGGGAACTATGGCTACACCTTC	CAWRGPGGNYGYTF
NA	TRBJ1-5	TRBV6-6	NA	TGTGCCAGCAGTCCACTTTATTCTGCATCAGGTCTGCCCCAGCATTTT	CASSPLYSASGLPQHF
NA	TRBJ2-7	TRBV5-1	NA	TGCGCCAGCAGCCGGGGGAGCTCCTACGAGCAGTACTTC	CASSRGSSYEQYF
NA	TRBJ1-2	TRBV18	few	TGTGCCAGCTCAGAAGCTGGCGGGTGGGGCTACACCTTC	CASSEAGGWGYTF
NA	TRBJ2-1	TRBV25-1	NA	TGTGCCAGCAATGGGGCAAGGCACCTATACAATGAGCAGTTCTTC	CASNGARHLYNEQFF
TRBD1	TRBJ1-1	TRBV6-5	NA	TGTGCCAGCAGTCCGGACAGGAAAGCTTTCTTT	CASSPDRKAFF
NA	TRBJ1-2	TRBV11-2	few	TGTGCCAGCAGCCCCGACGGTAACTATGGCTACACCTTC	CASSPDGNYGYTF
TRBD1	TRBJ2-1	TRBV5-1	NA	TGCGCCAGCAGCTTGTTGTGGGATCGACAGGGGGGGTACAATGAGCAGTTCTTC	CASSLLWDRQGGYNEQFF
TRBD1	TRBJ1-1	TRBV18	NA	TGTGCCAGCTCCTGGACAGGCGTGAACACTGAAGCTTTCTTT	CASSWTGVNTEAFF
NA	TRBJ1-6	TRBV6-5	NA	TGTGCCAGCAGCAGGGGACATAATTCACCCCTCCACTTT	CASSRGHNSPLHF
NA	TRBJ1-1	TRBV6-5	NA	TGTGCCACCCAATTGTGGCCATCGAACGCTGAAGCTTTCTTT	CATQLWPSNAEAFF
NA	TRBJ2-7	TRBV19	once	TGTGCCAGTAGTATTGGAACTACCAGAGGGGAGCAGTACTTC	CASSIGTTRGEQYF
NA	TRBJ1-2	TRBV29-1	once	TGCAGCGTTGACGGCAGGGCTGGGGCTAACTATGGCTACACCTTC	CSVDGRAGANYGYTF
TRBD1	TRBJ1-3	TRBV19	NA	TGTGCCAGTAGTATAACCGGGACAGGGGCTGGAAACACCATATATTTT	CASSITGTGAGNTIYF
NA	TRBJ2-7	TRBV6-1	NA	TGTGCCAGCAGGAGGGGTTTGAACGAGCAGTACTTC	CASRRGLNEQYF
NA	TRBJ2-6	TRBV5-1	NA	TGCGCCAGCAGCTTCAGAAGCGGGGCCAACGTCCTGACTTTC	CASSFRSGANVLTF
TRBD1	TRBJ1-1	TRBV6-5	NA	TGTGCCAGCAGTTACGACAGGGGGCTAAACACTGAAGCTTTCTTT	CASSYDRGLNTEAFF
TRBD2	TRBJ2-5	TRBV6-1	NA	TGTGCCAGCAGTGAAGCACTAGCGAAAGAGACCCAGTACTTC	CASSEALAKETQYF
NA	TRBJ1-1	TRBV5-1	NA	TGCGCCAGCAGCTTCGGGAACACTGAAGCTTTCTTT	CASSFGNTEAFF
NA	TRBJ1-2	TRBV30	NA	TGTGCCTGGAGTGTAAGACTTGGCTACACCTTC	CAWSVRLGYTF
NA	TRBJ2-1	TRBV6-1	NA	TGTGCCAGCAGTGAATGGGCGTTGACCTACAATGAGCAGTTCTTC	CASSEWALTYNEQFF
NA	TRBJ1-1	TRBV5-1	NA	TGCGCCAGCAGCTTGGGCCAGGGGCCGACTGAAGCTTTCTTT	CASSLGQGPTEAFF
NA	TRBJ2-2	TRBV4-1	NA	TGCGCCAGCAGCCAAGATGGGAGGGGGTGGAACACCGGGGAGCTGTTTTTT	CASSQDGRGWNTGELFF
TRBD2	TRBJ2-3	TRBV7-2	NA	TGTGCCAGCGGGACGCGGGGGGGTGCAGATACGCAGTATTTT	CASGTRGGADTQYF
NA	TRBJ1-3	TRBV18	NA	TGTGCCAGCTCACCCTGGGGCGATGGAGCTGGAAACACCATATATTTT	CASSPWGDGAGNTIYF
NA	TRBJ2-7	TRBV2	once	TGTGCCAGCAGGTATGAGGGGATTTACTCCTACGAGCAGTACTTC	CASRYEGIYSYEQYF
TRBD2	TRBJ2-5	TRBV6-6	NA	TGTGCCAGCAGTTACTCGACTAGCGGGGGGGAACAGACCCAGTACTTC	CASSYSTSGGEQTQYF
NA	TRBJ1-1	TRBV6-5	NA	TGTGCCAGCGGGGTAAAGGTTGCTGAAGCTTTCTTT	CASGVKVAEAFF
TRBD2	TRBJ2-7	TRBV7-2	once	TGTGCCAGCAGCCCCGCAGGTGGGACTAGCAGCGTGCAGTACTTC	CASSPAGGTSSVQYF
TRBD2	TRBJ2-2	TRBV19	NA	TGTGCCAGTCGACTAGCGGGAGGCCCCGGGGAGCTGTTTTTT	CASRLAGGPGELFF
NA	TRBJ2-7	TRBV6-1	once	TGTGCCAGCAATAGATTCGCAGGGATTGAGCAGTACTTC	CASNRFAGIEQYF